This T cell receptor (beta chain) came from a study of blood T cell repertoires in COVID-19. The table came from immunoSEQ multiplex PCR; TCRdb's copy has only in-frame clones and leaves some out. The sample holds 200,000 to 250,000 clones, about 90% seen once. Sequencing was carried out using PBMCs or T cells enriched from blood (not recorded which). The sequence derives from a man aged 50-59 years who had been exposed to COVID-19.

The CDR3 here is CASSSPRTGWTGELFF. CDR3 in DNA: TGTGCCAGCAGCTCTCCCCGGACAGGGTGGACCGGGGAGCTGTTTTTT. The V call is TRBV5-4, the J call TRBJ2-2, with 8 bases matching TRBD1. This CDR3 spans 16 amino acids. Germline V gene data show CDR1 as SGHNT and CDR2 as YYREEE (reference sequence). The junction had 9 bases not matched to a gene; V was cut back by 3 bases and J by 5 bases.